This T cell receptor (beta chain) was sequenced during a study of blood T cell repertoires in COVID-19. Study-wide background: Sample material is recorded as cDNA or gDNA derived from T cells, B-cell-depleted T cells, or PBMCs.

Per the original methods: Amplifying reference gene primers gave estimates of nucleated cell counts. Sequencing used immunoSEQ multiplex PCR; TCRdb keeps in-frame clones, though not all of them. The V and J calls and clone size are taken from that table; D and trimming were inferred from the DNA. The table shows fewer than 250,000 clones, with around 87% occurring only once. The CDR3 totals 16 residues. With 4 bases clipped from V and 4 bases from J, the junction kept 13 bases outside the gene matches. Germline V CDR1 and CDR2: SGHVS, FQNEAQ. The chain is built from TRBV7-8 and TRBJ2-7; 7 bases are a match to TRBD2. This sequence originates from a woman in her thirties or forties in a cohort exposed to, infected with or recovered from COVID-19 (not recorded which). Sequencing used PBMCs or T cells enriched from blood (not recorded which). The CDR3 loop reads CASSSLGGDYSYEQYF. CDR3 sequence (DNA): TGTGCCAGCAGCTCCCTTGGGGGGGACTACTCGTACGAGCAGTACTTC.